Below, one TCR beta chain is given with its context. This CDR3 region has 14 residues. Per germline, CDR1 LNHDA and CDR2 SQIVND (reference sequence). Trimming shortened V by 3 bases and J by 7 bases, and 15 bases separated the two germline ends. The data belong to a study of blood T cell repertoires in COVID-19. The overall study: Both acute and convalescent COVID-19 samples were obtained from the United States, Italy and Spain. The analysed material was cDNA or gDNA that came from T cells, B-cell-depleted T cells, or PBMCs.

Original analysis: Counts of nucleated cells, estimated from reference gene primer amplification, were obtained. TCRdb's table, derived via immunoSEQ multiplex PCR, lists solely in-frame clones and lacks some. V and J calls and clone size come straight from that table; D and trimming were deduced from the DNA. This table holds about 77,000 clones, 80% found once. Sequencing used peripheral blood. The source of this sequence is a woman in her seventies with acute or convalescent COVID-19. The J gene is TRBJ1-2, the V gene TRBV19; a possible D gene is TRBD1 (5 bases). CDR3 sequence (DNA): TGTGCCAGTAGTATCCAGGGCGAACCGGGTGGCTACACCTTC. Translated: CASSIQGEPGGYTF.